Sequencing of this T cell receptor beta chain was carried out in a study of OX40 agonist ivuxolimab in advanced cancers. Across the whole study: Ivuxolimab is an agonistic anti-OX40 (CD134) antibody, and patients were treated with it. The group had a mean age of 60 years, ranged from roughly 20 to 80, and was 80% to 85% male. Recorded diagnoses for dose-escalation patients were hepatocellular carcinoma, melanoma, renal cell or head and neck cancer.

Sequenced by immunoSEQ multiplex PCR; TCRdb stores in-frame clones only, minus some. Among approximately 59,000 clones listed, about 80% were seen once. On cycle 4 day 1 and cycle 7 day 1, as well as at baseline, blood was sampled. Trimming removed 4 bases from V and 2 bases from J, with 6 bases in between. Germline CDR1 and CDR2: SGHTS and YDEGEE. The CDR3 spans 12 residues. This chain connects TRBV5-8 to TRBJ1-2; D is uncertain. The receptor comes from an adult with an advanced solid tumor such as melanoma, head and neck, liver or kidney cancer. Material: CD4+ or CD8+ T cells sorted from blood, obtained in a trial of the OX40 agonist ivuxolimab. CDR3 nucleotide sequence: TGTGCCAGCAGCCAGATCAACTATGGCTACACCTTC. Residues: CASSQINYGYTF.